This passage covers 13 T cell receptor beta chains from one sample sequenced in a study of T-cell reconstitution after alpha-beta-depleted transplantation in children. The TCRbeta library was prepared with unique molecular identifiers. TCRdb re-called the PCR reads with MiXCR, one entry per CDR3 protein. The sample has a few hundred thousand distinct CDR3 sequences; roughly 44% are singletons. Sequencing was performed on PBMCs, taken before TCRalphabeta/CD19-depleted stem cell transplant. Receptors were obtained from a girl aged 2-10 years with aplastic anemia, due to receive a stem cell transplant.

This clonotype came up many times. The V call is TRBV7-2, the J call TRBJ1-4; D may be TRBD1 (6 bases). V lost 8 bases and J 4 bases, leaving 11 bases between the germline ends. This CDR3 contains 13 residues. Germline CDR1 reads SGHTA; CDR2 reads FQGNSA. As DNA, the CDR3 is TGTGCCAGCTGCCGGGACATTAATGAAAAACTGTTTTTT. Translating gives CASCRDINEKLFF. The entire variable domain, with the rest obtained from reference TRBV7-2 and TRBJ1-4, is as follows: GAGVSQSPSNKVTEKGKDVELRCDPISGHTALYWYRQSLGQGLEFLIYFQGNSAPDKSGLPSDRFSAERTGGSVSTLTIQRTQQEDSAVYLCASCRDINEKLFFGSGTQLSVL.

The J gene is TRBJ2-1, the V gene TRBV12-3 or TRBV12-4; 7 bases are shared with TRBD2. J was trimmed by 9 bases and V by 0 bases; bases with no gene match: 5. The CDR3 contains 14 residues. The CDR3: CASSLAAGVGEQFF. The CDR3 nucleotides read TGTGCCAGCAGTTTAGCGGCGGGGGTCGGTGAGCAGTTCTTC.

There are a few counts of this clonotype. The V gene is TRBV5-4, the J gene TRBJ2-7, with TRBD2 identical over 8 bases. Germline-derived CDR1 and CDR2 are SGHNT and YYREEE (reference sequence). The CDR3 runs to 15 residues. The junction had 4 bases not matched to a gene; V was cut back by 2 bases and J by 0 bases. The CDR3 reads CASSLFSGSSYEQYF. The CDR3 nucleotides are TGTGCCAGCAGCTTATTCAGCGGGAGCTCCTACGAGCAGTACTTC.

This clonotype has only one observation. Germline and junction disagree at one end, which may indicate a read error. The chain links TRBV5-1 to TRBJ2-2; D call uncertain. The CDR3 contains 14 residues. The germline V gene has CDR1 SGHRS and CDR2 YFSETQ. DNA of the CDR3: TGCGCCAGCATCTTGCTAGCGAACACCGGGGAGCTGTTTTTT. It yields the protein CASILLANTGELFF.

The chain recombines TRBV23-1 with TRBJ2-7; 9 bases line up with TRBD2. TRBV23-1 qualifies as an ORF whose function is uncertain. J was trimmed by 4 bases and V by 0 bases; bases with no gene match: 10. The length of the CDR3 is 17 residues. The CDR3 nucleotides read TGCGCCAGCAGTCAATCCCTTTGGCGGGGGGGGTTGTACGAGCAGTACTTC. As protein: CASSQSLWRGGLYEQYF.

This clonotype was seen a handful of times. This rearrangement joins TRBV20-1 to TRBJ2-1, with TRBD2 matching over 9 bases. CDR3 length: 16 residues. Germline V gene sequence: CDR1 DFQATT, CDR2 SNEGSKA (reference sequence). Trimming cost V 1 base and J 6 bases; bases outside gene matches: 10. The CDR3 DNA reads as TGCAGTGCTAGAGTCGCCGGCGGGGGGGCCGGCAATGAGCAGTTCTTC. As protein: CSARVAGGGAGNEQFF.

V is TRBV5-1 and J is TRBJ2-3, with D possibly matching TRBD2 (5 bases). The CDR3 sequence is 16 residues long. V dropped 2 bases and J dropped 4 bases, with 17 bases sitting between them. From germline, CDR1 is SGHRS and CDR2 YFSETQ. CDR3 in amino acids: CASSFLSSPQADTQYF. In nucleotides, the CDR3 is TGCGCCAGCAGCTTCCTATCTAGCCCGCAAGCAGATACGCAGTATTTT.

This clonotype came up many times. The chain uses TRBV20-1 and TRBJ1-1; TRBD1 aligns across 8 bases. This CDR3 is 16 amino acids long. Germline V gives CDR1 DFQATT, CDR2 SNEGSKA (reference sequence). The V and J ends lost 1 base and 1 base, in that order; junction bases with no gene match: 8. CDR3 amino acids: CSARGLVGTGNTEAFF. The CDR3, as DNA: TGCAGTGCTAGAGGATTAGTCGGGACAGGGAACACTGAAGCTTTCTTT.

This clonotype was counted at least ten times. In DNA, the CDR3 is TGTGCCAGCAGGATCCAGGGACGAGAGACCCAGTACTTC. Its translation is CASRIQGRETQYF. The chain couples TRBV27 to TRBJ2-5; D assignment may be TRBD1 or TRBD2 (5 bases each). The CDR3 totals 13 residues. Trimming stripped 6 bases from V and 4 bases from J, with 12 bases between. In germline, CDR1 is MNHEY, CDR2 SMNVEV (reference sequence).

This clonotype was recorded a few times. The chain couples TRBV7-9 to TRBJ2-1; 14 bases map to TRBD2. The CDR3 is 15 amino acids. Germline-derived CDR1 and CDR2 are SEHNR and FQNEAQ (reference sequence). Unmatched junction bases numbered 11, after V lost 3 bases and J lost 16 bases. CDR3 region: CASSFPGLAGEGDFF. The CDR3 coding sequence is TGTGCCAGCAGCTTTCCGGGACTAGCGGGGGAGGGAGATTTCTTC.

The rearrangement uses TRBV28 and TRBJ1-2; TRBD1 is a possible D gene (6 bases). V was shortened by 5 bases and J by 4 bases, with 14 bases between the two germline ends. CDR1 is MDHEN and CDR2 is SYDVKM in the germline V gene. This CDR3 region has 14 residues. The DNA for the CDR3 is TGTGCCAGCAGTCCACAGGGATCTAGCTATGGCTACACCTTC. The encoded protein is CASSPQGSSYGYTF.

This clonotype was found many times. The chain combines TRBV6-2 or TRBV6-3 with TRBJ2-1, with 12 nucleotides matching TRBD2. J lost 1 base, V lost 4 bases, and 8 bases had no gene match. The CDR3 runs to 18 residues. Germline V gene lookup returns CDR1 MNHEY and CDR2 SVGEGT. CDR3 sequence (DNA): TGTGCCAGCAGTTTCACTCTAGCGGGAGGGCCTTCCTACAATGAGCAGTTCTTC. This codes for CASSFTLAGGPSYNEQFF.

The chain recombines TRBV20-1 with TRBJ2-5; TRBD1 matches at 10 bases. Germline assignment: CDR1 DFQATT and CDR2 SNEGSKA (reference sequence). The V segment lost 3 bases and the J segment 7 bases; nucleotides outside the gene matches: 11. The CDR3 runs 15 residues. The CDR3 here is CSASQPGQGRGTQYF. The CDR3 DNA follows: TGCAGTGCTAGTCAACCGGGACAGGGGAGAGGGACCCAGTACTTC.